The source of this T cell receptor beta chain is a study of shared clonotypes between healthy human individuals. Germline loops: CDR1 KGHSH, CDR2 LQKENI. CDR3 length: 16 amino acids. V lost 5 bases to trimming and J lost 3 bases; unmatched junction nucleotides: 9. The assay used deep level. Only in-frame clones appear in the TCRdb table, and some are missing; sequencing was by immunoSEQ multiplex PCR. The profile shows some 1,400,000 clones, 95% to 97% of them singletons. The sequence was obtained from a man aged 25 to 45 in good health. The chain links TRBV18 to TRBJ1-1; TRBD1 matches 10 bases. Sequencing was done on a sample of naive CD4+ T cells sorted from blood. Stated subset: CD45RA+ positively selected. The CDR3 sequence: CASSSGTGVVYTEAFF. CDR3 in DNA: TGTGCCAGCTCATCCGGGACAGGGGTCGTCTACACTGAAGCTTTCTTT.